This T cell receptor beta chain was observed in a study of CD8 T cells in ankylosing spondylitis. Construction of TCR beta libraries was performed using quantitative 5'-RACE with molecular barcodes. TCRdb re-analysed the 5' RACE reads in MiXCR, keeping a single row per CDR3 protein. Of about 400,000 distinct CDR3 sequences listed, 20% to 25% are singletons. The study's findings and limits: Typical of ankylosing spondylitis blood, it appeared, was a TCR beta motif of about eight highly homologous variants. Past research had described some motif variants in reactive arthritis synovial fluid and blood. Matched ankylosing spondylitis synovial fluid reportedly contained a significantly enriched population of disease-linked clones. Researchers report that disease-linked clones proved CD8+ and relatively rare in peripheral blood.

CDR1 and CDR2 (germline): SGHKS, YYEKEE (reference sequence). This CDR3 region has 13 residues. Germline trimming cut 4 bases from V and 5 bases from J; bases unmatched to any gene: 5. This clonotype came up a few times. No antigen is known for it. This TCR came from a male donor with ankylosing spondylitis. The J gene is TRBJ2-7, the V gene TRBV5-5, with TRBD2 matching 8 bases. Sequenced sample: blood, either unsorted or a sorted T cell fraction (not recorded which). The CDR3 coding sequence is TGTGCCAGCAGCCCCGGGACTAGTGACGAGCAGTACTTC. This sequence encodes CASSPGTSDEQYF.